This record looks at one T cell receptor (beta chain) sequence and its context. Its antigen is unidentified. About 39,000 genome equivalents of blood DNA were amplified for TRB. The sample originates from a study of T cell clusters in autoimmune cytopenias. Study observations and caveats: Clustering suggested that physiological T cell clusters were missing in primary autoimmune cytopenia patients.

TRB rearrangements were amplified by touch-down multiplex PCR with mixed TRB-A/B primers. From its re-call of the multiplex PCR reads, TCRdb lists each CDR3 protein once, without DNA. In total, the table holds under 13,000 distinct CDR3 sequences. These data are also associated with another study on T cell repertoires in aging, cancer and after chemotherapy. That work states: Over several months to years, re-sampled healthy donor repertoires clearly shared clones. About 10 million TCR reads made up the full dataset.

The receptor comes from a human donor in good health. The specimen sequenced was peripheral blood.

This CDR3 is CASSPYRGREAFF. The chain uses TRBV6-5 and TRBJ1-1; the D call of TRBD1 rests on TCRdb alone, since no DNA is present to check it. This CDR3 comprises 13 residues. Germline V gene lookup returns CDR1 MNHEY and CDR2 SVGAGI.